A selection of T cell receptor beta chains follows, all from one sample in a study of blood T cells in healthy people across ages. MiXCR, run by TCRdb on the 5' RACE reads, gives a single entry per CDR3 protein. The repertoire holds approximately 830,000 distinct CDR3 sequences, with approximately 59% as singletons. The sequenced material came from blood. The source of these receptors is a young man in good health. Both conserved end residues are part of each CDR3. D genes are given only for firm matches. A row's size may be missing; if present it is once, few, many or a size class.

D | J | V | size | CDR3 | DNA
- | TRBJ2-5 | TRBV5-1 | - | CASSLALREETQYF | TGCGCCAGCAGCTTGGCCCTGCGGGAAGAGACCCAGTACTTC
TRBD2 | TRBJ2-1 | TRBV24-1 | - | CATSDRSGGAYNEQFF | TGTGCCACCAGTGATCGAAGCGGGGGGGCCTACAATGAGCAGTTCTTC
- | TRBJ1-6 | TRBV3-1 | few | CASSQSRDSPLHF | TGTGCCAGCAGCCAGTCCCGTGACTCACCCCTCCACTTT
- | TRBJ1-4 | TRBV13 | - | CASSLVGDKLFF | TGTGCCAGCAGCTTAGTGGGTGACAAACTGTTTTTT
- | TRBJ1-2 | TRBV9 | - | CASSVGAGTNGYTF | TGTGCCAGCAGCGTAGGTGCAGGTACTAATGGCTACACCTTC
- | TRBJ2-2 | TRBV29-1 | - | CSVWVPDTGELFF | TGCAGCGTTTGGGTACCGGACACCGGGGAGCTGTTTTTT
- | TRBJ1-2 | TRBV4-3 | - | CASSQDWQIFYGYTF | TGCGCCAGCAGCCAAGATTGGCAGATATTCTATGGCTACACCTTC
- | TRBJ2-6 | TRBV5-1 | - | CASSFEGINSGANVLTF | TGCGCCAGCAGCTTTGAGGGAATCAACTCTGGGGCCAACGTCCTGACTTTC
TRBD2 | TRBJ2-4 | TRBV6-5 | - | CASSYFGGTKNIQYF | TGTGCCAGCAGTTACTTCGGGGGGACTAAAAACATTCAGTACTTC
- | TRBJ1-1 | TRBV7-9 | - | CASSLIQQAEAFF | TGTGCCAGCAGCTTAATCCAACAGGCTGAAGCTTTCTTT
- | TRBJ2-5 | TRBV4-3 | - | CASSQDGSGPPSKETQYF | TGCGCCAGCAGCCAAGATGGGTCGGGACCGCCATCTAAAGAGACCCAGTACTTC
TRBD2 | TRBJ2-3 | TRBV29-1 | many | CSVPSTSGAGTDTQYF | TGCAGCGTTCCCTCGACTAGCGGGGCTGGCACAGATACGCAGTATTTT
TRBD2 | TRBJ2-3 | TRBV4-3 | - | CASSQKPGGTSTDTQYF | TGCGCCAGCAGCCAGAAGCCGGGGGGGACATCCACAGATACGCAGTATTTT